These T cell receptor beta chains were read from a single sample in a study of T cells after yellow fever vaccination. TCRdb independently ran MiXCR on the 5' RACE reads; one entry per CDR3 protein. The top ten hold roughly 3.1% of the sample, which has 340,000 or so distinct CDR3 sequences, approximately 13% seen once. This sample comprised CD4+ T cells sorted from PBMCs, obtained 15 days after the yellow fever booster vaccination. These receptors originate from a man aged 18 to 29 who received the YFV17D yellow fever vaccine. The CDR3 runs from the conserved cysteine through the conserved F or W. The D gene is left open where the match is weak. Clone size appears in some rows only: once, few, many, or a class for an expanded clone.

v_gene	j_gene	d_gene	abundance	CDR3nt	CDR3aa
TRBV20-1	TRBJ2-1	TRBD2	few	TGCAGTGCTTGGGCAAGCGGGGGGGTCTCTCGGTTCTTC	CSAWASGGVSRFF
TRBV12-3/TRBV12-4	TRBJ2-3	TRBD2	.	TGTGCCAGCAGTCCACTCGGGGTTAGCGGGTACACAGATACGCAGTATTTT	CASSPLGVSGYTDTQYF
TRBV6-6	TRBJ2-3	TRBD1	.	TGTGCCAGCAGTGACCCGGCAGGGGGCCAAGATACGCAGTATTTT	CASSDPAGGQDTQYF
TRBV24-1	TRBJ2-2	.	few	TGTGCCACCAGTGAGCTTACCGGGGAGCTGTTTTTT	CATSELTGELFF
TRBV20-1	TRBJ1-1	.	.	TGCAGTGCTAGAGCGTCCGGGACTGAAGCTTTCTTT	CSARASGTEAFF
TRBV4-3	TRBJ2-6	TRBD1	few	TGCGCCAGCAGCCAAAGGACAGGGCCCCCTGGGGCCAACGTCCTGACTTTC	CASSQRTGPPGANVLTF
TRBV7-9	TRBJ2-1	.	few	TGTGCCAGCAGCCAGCTAGTACTAAATGAGCAGTTCTTC	CASSQLVLNEQFF
TRBV5-1	TRBJ2-1	TRBD2	.	TGCGCCAGCAGCTTGTTCGGGGGGGCCTACAATGAGCAGTTCTTC	CASSLFGGAYNEQFF
TRBV6-2/TRBV6-3	TRBJ1-5	.	.	TGTGCCAGCAGTTCGACCTATCAGCCCCAGCATTTT	CASSSTYQPQHF
TRBV20-1	TRBJ2-5	.	few	TGCAGTGCTAGAGCCATCCAGCCGGGAAACCAAGAGACCCAGTACTTC	CSARAIQPGNQETQYF
TRBV6-2/TRBV6-3	TRBJ1-5	.	few	TGTGCCAGCAGTTACCGGAGCAATCAGCCCCAGCATTTT	CASSYRSNQPQHF
TRBV4-2	TRBJ1-5	TRBD1	few	TGTGCCAGCAGCCAAGAGCGGACAGGGGTAAGCAATCAGCCCCAGCATTTT	CASSQERTGVSNQPQHF
TRBV4-3	TRBJ2-3	TRBD2	.	TGCGCCAGCAGCCAGGCGGGGGACACAGATACGCAGTATTTT	CASSQAGDTDTQYF
TRBV7-2	TRBJ2-7	.	many	TGTGCCAGCAGCTTTCTCTACGAGCAGTACTTC	CASSFLYEQYF
TRBV5-4	TRBJ2-5	TRBD2	.	TGTGCCTACGGGGGCGGGGGGTTCCAAGAGACCCAGTACTTC	CAYGGGGFQETQYF
TRBV9	TRBJ2-1	TRBD1	many	TGTGCCAGCAGCCGATCAAACAGGGGCACCTACAATGAGCAGTTCTTC	CASSRSNRGTYNEQFF
TRBV30	TRBJ2-3	.	.	TGTGCCGGGTCCTACGGCTCCCCAGGCACAGATACGCAGTATTTT	CAGSYGSPGTDTQYF
TRBV5-4	TRBJ2-2	TRBD2	few	TGTGCCGGGGCCCGACTAGCGGGGGGAAACACCGGGGAGCTGTTTTTT	CAGARLAGGNTGELFF
TRBV5-1	TRBJ2-4	TRBD1	few	TGCGCCAGCAGCTATGGACAGGGTGGAGGCAAAAACATTCAGTACTTC	CASSYGQGGGKNIQYF
TRBV4-2	TRBJ1-4	.	.	TGTGCCAGCAGCCAAGAGTGGACGCAGGGTGGCGAAAAACTGTTTTTT	CASSQEWTQGGEKLFF
TRBV2	TRBJ2-5	TRBD2	.	TGTGCCAGCAGGGCCGGGACTAGCGATGAGACCCAGTACTTC	CASRAGTSDETQYF
TRBV7-2	TRBJ2-3	.	.	TGTGCCAGCAGCTTAGTGGTAGCACCCGGAGGGGATACGCAGTATTTT	CASSLVVAPGGDTQYF
TRBV5-4	TRBJ2-6	.	.	TGTGCCAGCACCACCGGGGGTCCTGGGGCCAACGTCCTGACTTTC	CASTTGGPGANVLTF
TRBV20-1	TRBJ2-1	.	.	TGCAGTGCTAGAGAAGGGGGGGCAAGTAATGAGCAGTTCTTC	CSAREGGASNEQFF
TRBV10-3	TRBJ1-3	.	.	TGTGCCATCAGTGAGGTCTTGGGAAACACCATATATTTT	CAISEVLGNTIYF
TRBV5-1	TRBJ2-6	.	.	TGCGCCAGCAGCTTGGGGACCGCTTGGGGGTCTGGGGCCAACGTCCTGACTTTC	CASSLGTAWGSGANVLTF
TRBV7-9	TRBJ1-6	.	few	TGTGCCAGCAGTCCCCCCCCGAAGGGTTCACCCCTCCACTTT	CASSPPPKGSPLHF
TRBV5-6	TRBJ1-5	.	few	TGTGCCAGCAGCTGGACCGGGGGAGATCAGCCCCAGCATTTT	CASSWTGGDQPQHF
TRBV4-3	TRBJ2-3	.	.	TGCGCCAGCAGCCAAGGGATCCTTGCGGGTACGCAGTATTTT	CASSQGILAGTQYF
TRBV20-1	TRBJ2-4	.	few	TGCAGTGCTAGTCGAGGGGCCAAAAACATTCAGTACTTC	CSASRGAKNIQYF
TRBV4-1	TRBJ1-1	TRBD1	.	TGCGCCAGCAGCCAAGACCCCCCGGGACAGCACTTGAACACTGAAGCTTTCTTT	CASSQDPPGQHLNTEAFF
TRBV7-8	TRBJ2-2	TRBD1	few	TGTGCCAGCAGCTTCAGGGGGCGTAACGGGGAGCTGTTTTTT	CASSFRGRNGELFF
TRBV28	TRBJ1-4	TRBD1	few	TGTGCCAGCAGTTTATACAGGGGTGGTGGTGAAAAACTGTTTTTT	CASSLYRGGGEKLFF
TRBV4-1	TRBJ1-5	.	few	TGCGCCAGCAGCCAAGCTCCACCTGAGCCCCAGCATTTT	CASSQAPPEPQHF
TRBV6-5	TRBJ2-7	TRBD1	.	TGTGCCAGTGCACAGGGGCCTTTATACGAGCAGTACTTC	CASAQGPLYEQYF
TRBV5-1	TRBJ1-1	.	.	TGCGCCAGCAGCTTGGCCTTGCAGGCGTCGAACACTGAAGCTTTCTTT	CASSLALQASNTEAFF
TRBV7-2	TRBJ2-7	.	few	TGTGCCAGCAGCTTAGCCGTGTTCCACGAGCAGTACTTC	CASSLAVFHEQYF
TRBV29-1	TRBJ2-3	.	.	TGCAGCGTTGCTGGACTGCGGGGTACAACTTCCACAGATACGCAGTATTTT	CSVAGLRGTTSTDTQYF
TRBV6-5	TRBJ2-6	.	.	TGTGCCAGCAGTTACGGGGCTGGAGGATCCGGGGCCAACGTCCTGACTTTC	CASSYGAGGSGANVLTF
TRBV10-3	TRBJ2-6	TRBD2	.	TGTGCCATCAGTGATTGGTCTAGCGGGGTAAACTCTGGGGCCAACGTCCTGACTTTC	CAISDWSSGVNSGANVLTF
TRBV7-2	TRBJ1-2	TRBD1	few	TGTGCCAGCAGTAGTCCAACAGGGGCCTTCTATGGCTACACCTTC	CASSSPTGAFYGYTF
TRBV6-6	TRBJ2-3	.	.	TGTGCCAGCAGTTCCCCGACAGACTCATACCGCATTACGCAGTATTTT	CASSSPTDSYRITQYF
TRBV19	TRBJ1-5	TRBD1	.	TGTGCCAGTATCGCTCGCCGGGACAGGGGGCTCAATCAGCCCCAGCATTTT	CASIARRDRGLNQPQHF
TRBV5-6	TRBJ1-1	.	many	TGTGCCAGCAGCTGGGGTTGGGGATGGACTGAAGCTTTCTTT	CASSWGWGWTEAFF
TRBV18	TRBJ1-1	.	few	TGTGCCAGCTCACCACAACAGAGAAACACTGAAGCTTTCTTT	CASSPQQRNTEAFF